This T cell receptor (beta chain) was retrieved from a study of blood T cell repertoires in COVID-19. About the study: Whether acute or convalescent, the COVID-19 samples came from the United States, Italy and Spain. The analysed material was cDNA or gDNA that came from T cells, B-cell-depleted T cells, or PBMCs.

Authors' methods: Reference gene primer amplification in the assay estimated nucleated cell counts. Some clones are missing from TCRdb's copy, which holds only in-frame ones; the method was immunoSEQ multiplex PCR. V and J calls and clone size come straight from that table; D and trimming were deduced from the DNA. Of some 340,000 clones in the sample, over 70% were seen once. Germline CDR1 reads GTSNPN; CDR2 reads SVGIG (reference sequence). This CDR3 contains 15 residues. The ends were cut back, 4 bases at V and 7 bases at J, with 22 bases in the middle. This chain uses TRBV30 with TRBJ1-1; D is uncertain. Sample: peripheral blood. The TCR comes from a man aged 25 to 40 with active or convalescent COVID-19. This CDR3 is CAWIIFGTESNEAFF. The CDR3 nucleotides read TGTGCCTGGATCATTTTCGGAACGGAGTCTAATGAAGCTTTCTTT.